This T cell receptor beta chain was recovered during a study of T-cell memory formation after mild COVID-19. General study results and limits: Clones that shrank (day 15 to 85) were balanced CD4/CD8, whereas later expanders leaned CD4+. Some clones that responded turned up in pre-infection memory, which suggests that cross-reactive memory joined in.

Employing constant-segment primers, 5'RACE generated TCR alpha and TCR beta cDNA libraries bearing sample barcodes and UMIs. TCRdb itself ran the 5' RACE reads through MiXCR, one entry per CDR3 protein. The data hold 200,000 to 250,000 distinct CDR3 sequences, with around 9.1% observed a single time. In its sample, this clonotype was seen a few times. Its antigen is as yet unknown. Trimming left V 5 bases short and J 7 bases short, with 8 bases between. The germline V gene encodes CDR1 SGHNT and CDR2 YENEEA. This CDR3 region has 12 residues. The rearrangement links TRBV11-3 to TRBJ2-2; D unclear. The sequenced sample was PBMCs or a T cell subset sorted from them (not recorded which). The receptor's source is a man younger than 30 who had mild COVID-19 (a few samples of this study predate the infection). Cell type and time point are not known. The CDR3 sequence: CASSKYGGELFF. CDR3 DNA sequence: TGTGCCAGCAGCAAGTACGGCGGGGAGCTGTTTTTT.